This TCR beta chain was captured in a study of T cells in pancreatic ductal adenocarcinoma. Findings and caveats of the study: Enrichment of CD45RO+ effector over naive T cells in tumors may bias clonality.

Worth noting for this clone: Its antigen is undetermined.

Surgery without prior neoadjuvant therapy was the treatment of the selected pancreatic ductal adenocarcinoma patients. Trimming cost V 2 bases and J 4 bases, with 9 bases left between them. The CDR3 contains 15 residues. The germline gives CDR1 MNHEY, CDR2 SVGAGI. The protocol was immunoSEQ multiplex PCR, while the TCRdb copy is restricted to in-frame clones and leaves out a portion. The sample includes about 2,500 clones, under 75% of them seen just once. Specimen: pancreatic tumor tissue. The receptor was isolated from a human donor with pancreatic ductal adenocarcinoma. J is TRBJ2-6 and V is TRBV6-5, with D uncertain. The CDR3 DNA reads TGTGCCAGCAGTTACAGAGGAACCGGGGCCAACGTCCTGACTTTC. Its translation is CASSYRGTGANVLTF.